The rows below give T cell receptor beta chains drawn from one sample of a study of vaccination effects on CD4 cells after COVID-19. Only in-frame clones appear in the TCRdb table, and some are missing; sequencing was by immunoSEQ multiplex PCR. The sample has 35,000 to 45,000 clones, around 72% seen once. These receptors' targets are unknown. Here the sequenced sample was CD4+ T cells from PBMCs cultured with HCoV-NL63 spike peptides, taken before COVID-19 vaccination. The origin of the receptors is a human donor who had a prior SARS-CoV-2 infection. CDR3s include the opening cysteine and the closing phenylalanine or tryptophan. Each record gives: CDR3 protein, CDR3 DNA, V gene, J gene, clone size, D gene. The D gene is left open where the match is weak. Clone size, where shown, is once, few, many, or a class for clones that have expanded.

CASSQEWNQPQHF	TGCGCCAGCAGCCAAGAGTGGAATCAGCCCCAGCATTTT	TRBV4-1	TRBJ1-5	NA	NA
CASSSRHGNTIYF	TGTGCCAGCAGCTCACGACACGGAAACACCATATATTTT	TRBV11-2	TRBJ1-3	few	NA
CASSLERTGGAYEQYF	TGTGCCAGCAGCTTAGAGCGGACAGGGGGGGCCTACGAGCAGTACTTC	TRBV11-3	TRBJ2-7	NA	TRBD1
CAISGSGDPYEQYF	TGTGCCATCAGTGGTAGCGGGGATCCCTACGAGCAGTACTTC	TRBV10-3	TRBJ2-7	NA	TRBD2
CASSRSLAGGQVTQYF	TGTGCCAGCAGCCGAAGCCTAGCGGGGGGGCAGGTGACCCAGTACTTC	TRBV4-2	TRBJ2-5	NA	TRBD2
CASSQGGSYNEQFF	TGTGCCAGCAGCCAAGGGGGATCCTACAATGAGCAGTTCTTC	TRBV3-1/TRBV3-2	TRBJ2-1	NA	NA
CASSQGTSGSRFF	TGTGCCAGCAGCCAAGGGACTAGCGGGAGTCGGTTCTTC	TRBV3-1/TRBV3-2	TRBJ2-1	once	TRBD2
CASSQDVLDTEAFF	TGCGCCAGCAGCCAGGACGTTCTGGACACTGAAGCTTTCTTT	TRBV4-3	TRBJ1-1	NA	NA
CASSQVLRGAGDTGELFF	TGTGCCAGCAGCCAAGTTTTGCGAGGGGCGGGGGATACCGGGGAGCTGTTTTTT	TRBV3-1/TRBV3-2	TRBJ2-2	few	TRBD2
CASSLPYAVGSYNSSLHF	TGTGCCAGCAGCCTCCCGTACGCGGTCGGCTCCTATAATTCATCCCTCCACTTT	TRBV5-6	TRBJ1-6	once	NA
CASSPDSRNQPQHF	TGTGCCAGCAGTCCGGACAGTCGCAATCAGCCCCAGCATTTT	TRBV6-1	TRBJ1-5	NA	NA
CASSPQAGDLNTEAFF	TGTGCCAGCTCACCACAGGCAGGGGATTTGAACACTGAAGCTTTCTTT	TRBV18	TRBJ1-1	NA	NA
CASSHQDRGNSPLHF	TGTGCCAGCAGCCATCAAGACAGGGGAAATTCACCCCTCCACTTT	TRBV3-1/TRBV3-2	TRBJ1-6	NA	TRBD1
CASSSGQGTDTQYF	TGTGCCAGCAGCTCTGGACAGGGAACAGATACGCAGTATTTT	TRBV5-4	TRBJ2-3	NA	TRBD1
CASSNTQGDTQYF	TGTGCCAGCAGTAACACTCAGGGGGATACGCAGTATTTT	TRBV7-3	TRBJ2-3	NA	NA
CASSRDYWAQETQYF	TGTGCCAGCAGCCGGGACTACTGGGCCCAAGAGACCCAGTACTTC	TRBV11-3	TRBJ2-5	NA	TRBD2
CASSLASTDTQYF	TGTGCCAGCAGCTTAGCAAGCACAGATACGCAGTATTTT	TRBV11-3	TRBJ2-3	few	NA
CASSQGFGGRATDTQYF	TGCGCCAGCAGCCAAGGCTTTGGCGGGAGGGCCACAGATACGCAGTATTTT	TRBV4-3	TRBJ2-3	NA	TRBD2
CASLRRDRAPISANTEAFF	TGTGCCAGCCTGAGGAGGGACAGGGCTCCCATCTCCGCGAACACTGAAGCTTTCTTT	TRBV2	TRBJ1-1	NA	TRBD1
CASSRHGYTF	TGTGCCAGCAGCAGACACGGCTACACCTTC	TRBV12-3/TRBV12-4	TRBJ1-2	NA	NA
CASSKPGGGQETQYF	TGTGCCAGTAGCAAACCCGGAGGGGGCCAAGAGACCCAGTACTTC	TRBV19	TRBJ2-5	NA	NA
CASSLGTAGQATGELFF	TGTGCCAGCAGCTTAGGGACGGCGGGTCAGGCCACCGGGGAGCTGTTTTTT	TRBV7-6	TRBJ2-2	NA	NA
CATGGASGGEETQYF	TGTGCCACAGGCGGGGCTAGCGGGGGCGAAGAGACCCAGTACTTC	TRBV19	TRBJ2-5	NA	TRBD2
CASSWGDRDYIEAFF	TGCGCCAGCAGCTGGGGGGACAGGGATTATATCGAAGCTTTCTTT	TRBV5-1	TRBJ1-1	few	TRBD1
CASSLEEGGLTEAFF	TGTGCCAGCAGCTTGGAGGAAGGGGGTTTAACTGAAGCTTTCTTT	TRBV5-4	TRBJ1-1	NA	NA